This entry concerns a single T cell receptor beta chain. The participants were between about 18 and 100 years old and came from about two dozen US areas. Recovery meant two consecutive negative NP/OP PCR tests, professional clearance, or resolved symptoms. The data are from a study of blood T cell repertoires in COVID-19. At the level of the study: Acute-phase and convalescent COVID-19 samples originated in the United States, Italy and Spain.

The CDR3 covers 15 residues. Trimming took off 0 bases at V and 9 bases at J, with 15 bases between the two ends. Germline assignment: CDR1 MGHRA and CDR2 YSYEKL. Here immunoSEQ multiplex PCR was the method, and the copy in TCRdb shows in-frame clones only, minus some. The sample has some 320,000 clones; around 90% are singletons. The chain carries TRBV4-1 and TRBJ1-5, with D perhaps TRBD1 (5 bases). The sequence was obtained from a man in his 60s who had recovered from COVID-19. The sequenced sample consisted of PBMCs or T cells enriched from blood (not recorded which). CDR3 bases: TGCGCCAGCAGCCAAGAAGGGCAGGGTGAACGGCCCCAGCATTTT. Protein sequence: CASSQEGQGERPQHF.